Many counts were recorded for the clone carrying this T cell receptor beta chain. The CDR3 is made up of 15 amino acids. V was pared by 1 base and J by 1 base, with 0 bases of the junction left unmatched. CDR1 is SGHAT, CDR2 FQNNGV, per germline. RNA transcripts served as the template for amplifying TCR beta CDR3 regions. HTBI primers were used for first-round RT-PCR of the TCR CDR3. TCRdb processed the multiplex PCR reads anew with MiXCR; each CDR3 protein has one entry. Here the sample spans about 180,000 distinct CDR3 sequences, about 17% being singletons. The data stem from a study of T cells in Graves' hyperthyroidism and ophthalmopathy. It was considered stable Graves' hyperthyroidism when ophthalmopathy did not progress within 18 months. Fresh peripheral blood, about 9.6 ml, yielded the PBMCs.

The sample taken for sequencing was blood. The clonotype comes from a woman between 50 and 59 years old with Graves' hyperthyroidism. The V gene is TRBV11-2, the J gene TRBJ2-7, with 11 bases fitting TRBD2. The CDR3 DNA sequence: TGTGCCAGCAGCTTAGCTAGCGGGGGGTCCTACGAGCAGTACTTC. Translation: CASSLASGGSYEQYF. The variable domain in full, completed from reference TRBV11-2 and TRBJ2-7, reads EAGVAQSPRYKIIEKRQSVAFWCNPISGHATLYWYQQILGQGPKLLIQFQNNGVVDDSQLPKDRFSAERLKGVDSTLKIQPAKLEDSAVYLCASSLASGGSYEQYFGPGTRLTVT.